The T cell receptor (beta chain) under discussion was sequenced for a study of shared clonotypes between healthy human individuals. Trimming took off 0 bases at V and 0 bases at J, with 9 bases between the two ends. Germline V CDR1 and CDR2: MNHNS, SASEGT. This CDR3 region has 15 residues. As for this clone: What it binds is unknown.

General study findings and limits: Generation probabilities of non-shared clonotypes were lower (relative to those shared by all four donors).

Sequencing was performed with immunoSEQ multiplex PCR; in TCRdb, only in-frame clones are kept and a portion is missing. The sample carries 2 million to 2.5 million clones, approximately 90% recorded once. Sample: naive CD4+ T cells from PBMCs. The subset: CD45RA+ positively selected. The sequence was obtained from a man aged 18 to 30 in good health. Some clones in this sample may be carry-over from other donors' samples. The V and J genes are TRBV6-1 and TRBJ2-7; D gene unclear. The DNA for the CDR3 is TGTGCCAGCAGTGAAGCACCGGGCCCCTCCTACGAGCAGTACTTC. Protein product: CASSEAPGPSYEQYF.